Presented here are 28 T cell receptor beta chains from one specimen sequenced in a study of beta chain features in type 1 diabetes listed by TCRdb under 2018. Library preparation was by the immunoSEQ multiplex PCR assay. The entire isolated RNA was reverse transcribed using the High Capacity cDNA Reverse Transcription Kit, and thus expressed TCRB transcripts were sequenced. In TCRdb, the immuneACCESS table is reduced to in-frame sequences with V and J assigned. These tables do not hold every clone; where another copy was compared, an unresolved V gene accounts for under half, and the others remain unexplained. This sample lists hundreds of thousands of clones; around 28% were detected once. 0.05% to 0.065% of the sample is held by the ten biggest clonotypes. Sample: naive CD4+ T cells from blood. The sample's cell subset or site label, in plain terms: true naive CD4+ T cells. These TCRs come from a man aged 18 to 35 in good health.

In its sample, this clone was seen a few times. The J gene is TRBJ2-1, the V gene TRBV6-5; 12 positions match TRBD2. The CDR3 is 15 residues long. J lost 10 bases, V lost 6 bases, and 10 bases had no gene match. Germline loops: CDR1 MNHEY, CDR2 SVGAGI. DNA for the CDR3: TGTGCCAGCAGCTCCCTAGCGGGAGGGCTGGGGGAGCAGTTCTTC. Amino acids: CASSSLAGGLGEQFF.

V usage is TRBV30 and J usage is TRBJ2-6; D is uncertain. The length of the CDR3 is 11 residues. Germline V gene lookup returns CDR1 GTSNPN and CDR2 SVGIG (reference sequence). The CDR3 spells CASSGANVLTF. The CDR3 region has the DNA TGTGCGAGCTCTGGGGCCAACGTCCTGACTTTC.

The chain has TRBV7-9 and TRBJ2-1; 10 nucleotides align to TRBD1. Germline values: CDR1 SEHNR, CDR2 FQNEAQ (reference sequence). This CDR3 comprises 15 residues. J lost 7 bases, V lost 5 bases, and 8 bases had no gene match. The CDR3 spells CASSQTGQGLNEQFF. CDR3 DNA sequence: TGTGCCAGCAGCCAGACGGGACAGGGGTTAAATGAGCAGTTCTTC. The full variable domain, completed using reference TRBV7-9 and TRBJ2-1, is DTGVSQNPRHKITKRGQNVTFRCDPISEHNRLYWYRQTLGQGPEFLTYFQNEAQLEKSRLLSDRFSAERPKGSFSTLEIQRTEQGDSAMYLCASSQTGQGLNEQFFGPGTRLTVL.

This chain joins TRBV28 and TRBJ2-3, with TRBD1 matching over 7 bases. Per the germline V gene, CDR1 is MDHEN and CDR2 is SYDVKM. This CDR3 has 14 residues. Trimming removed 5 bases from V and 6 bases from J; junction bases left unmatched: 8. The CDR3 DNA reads TGTGCCAGCAGTGACAGGGACCCCGTTGATACGCAGTATTTT. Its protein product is CASSDRDPVDTQYF.

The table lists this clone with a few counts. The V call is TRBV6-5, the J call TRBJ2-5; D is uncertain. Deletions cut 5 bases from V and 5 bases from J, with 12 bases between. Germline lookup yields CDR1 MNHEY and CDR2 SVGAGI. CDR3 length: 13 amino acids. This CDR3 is CASSHPVGETQYF. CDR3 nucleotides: TGTGCCAGCAGTCACCCCGTTGGCGAGACCCAGTACTTC.

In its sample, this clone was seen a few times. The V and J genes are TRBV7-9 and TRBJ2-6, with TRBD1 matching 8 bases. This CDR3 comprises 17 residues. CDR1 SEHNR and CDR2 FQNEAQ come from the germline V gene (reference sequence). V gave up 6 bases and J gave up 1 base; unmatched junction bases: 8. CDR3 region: CASRQTGEASGANVLTF. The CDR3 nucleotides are TGTGCCAGCAGACAGACAGGGGAGGCGTCTGGGGCCAACGTCCTGACTTTC.

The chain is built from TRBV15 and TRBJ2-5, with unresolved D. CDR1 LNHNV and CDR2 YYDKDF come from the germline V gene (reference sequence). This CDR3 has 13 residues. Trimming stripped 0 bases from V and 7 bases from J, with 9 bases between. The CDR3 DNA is TGTGCCACCAGCAGAGATGGGTATGGGACCCAGTACTTC. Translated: CATSRDGYGTQYF.

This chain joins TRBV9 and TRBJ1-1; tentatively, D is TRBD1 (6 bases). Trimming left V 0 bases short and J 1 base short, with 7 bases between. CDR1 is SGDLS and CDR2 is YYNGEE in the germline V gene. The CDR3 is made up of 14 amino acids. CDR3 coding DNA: TGTGCCAGCAGCGTAGCCAGGGGGAACACTGAAGCTTTCTTT. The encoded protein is CASSVARGNTEAFF.

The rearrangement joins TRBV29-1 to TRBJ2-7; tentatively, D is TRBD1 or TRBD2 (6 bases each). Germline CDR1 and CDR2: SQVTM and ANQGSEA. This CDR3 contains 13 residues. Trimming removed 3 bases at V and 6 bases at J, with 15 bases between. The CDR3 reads CSVDVGGGLEQYF. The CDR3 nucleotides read TGCAGCGTTGATGTGGGGGGCGGGCTCGAGCAGTACTTC.

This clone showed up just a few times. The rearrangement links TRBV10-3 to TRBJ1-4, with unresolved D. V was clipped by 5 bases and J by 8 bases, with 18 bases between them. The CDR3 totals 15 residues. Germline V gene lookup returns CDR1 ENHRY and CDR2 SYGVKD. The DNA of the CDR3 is TGTGCCATCAGTCCTAAGACGCAAGAACGCGAAAAACTGTTTTTT. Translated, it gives CAISPKTQEREKLFF.

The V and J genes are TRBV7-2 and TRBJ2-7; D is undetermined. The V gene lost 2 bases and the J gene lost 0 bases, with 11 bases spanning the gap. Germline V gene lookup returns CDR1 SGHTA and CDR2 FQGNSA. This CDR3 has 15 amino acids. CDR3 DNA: TGTGCCAGCAGCTTATCCTTTGGCTTCTCCTACGAGCAGTACTTC. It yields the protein CASSLSFGFSYEQYF. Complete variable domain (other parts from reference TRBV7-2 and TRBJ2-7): GAGVSQSPSNKVTEKGKDVELRCDPISGHTALYWYRQSLGQGLEFLIYFQGNSAPDKSGLPSDRFSAERTGGSVSTLTIQRTQQEDSAVYLCASSLSFGFSYEQYFGPGTRLTVT.

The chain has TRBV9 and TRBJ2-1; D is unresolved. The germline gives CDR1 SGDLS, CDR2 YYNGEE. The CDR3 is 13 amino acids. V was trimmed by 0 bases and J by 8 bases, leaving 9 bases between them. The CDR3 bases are TGTGCCAGCAGCGTAGCCGATCGCGATGAGCAGTTCTTC. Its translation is CASSVADRDEQFF. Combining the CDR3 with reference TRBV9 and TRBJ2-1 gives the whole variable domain DSGVTQTPKHLITATGQRVTLRCSPRSGDLSVYWYQQSLDQGLQFLIQYYNGEERAKGNILERFSAQQFPDLHSELNLSSLELGDSALYFCASSVADRDEQFFGPGTRLTVL.

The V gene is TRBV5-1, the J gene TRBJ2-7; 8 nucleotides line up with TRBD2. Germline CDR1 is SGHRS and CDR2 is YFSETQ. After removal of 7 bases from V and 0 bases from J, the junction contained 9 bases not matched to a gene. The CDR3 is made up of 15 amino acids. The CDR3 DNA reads TGCGCCAGCGCCCCGGGGGGGCCTCTCTCCTACGAGCAGTACTTC. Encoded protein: CASAPGGPLSYEQYF.

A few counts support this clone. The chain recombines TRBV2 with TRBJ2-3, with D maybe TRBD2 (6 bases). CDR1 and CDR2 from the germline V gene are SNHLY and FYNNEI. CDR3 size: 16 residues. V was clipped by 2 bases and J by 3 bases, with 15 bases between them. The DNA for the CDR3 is TGTGCCAGCAGTGAATTGGTTTTGACTAGTACAGATACGCAGTATTTT. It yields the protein CASSELVLTSTDTQYF.

CDR3 DNA: TGTGCCGACAGTCAAGAGGGGCCGAGGAATGAAAAACTGTTTTTT. Its protein is CADSQEGPRNEKLFF. J is TRBJ1-4 and V is TRBV27, with D perhaps TRBD1 (5 bases). The V gene lost 11 bases and the J gene lost 5 bases, with 21 bases spanning the gap. The germline gives CDR1 MNHEY, CDR2 SMNVEV (reference sequence). There are 15 residues in the CDR3.

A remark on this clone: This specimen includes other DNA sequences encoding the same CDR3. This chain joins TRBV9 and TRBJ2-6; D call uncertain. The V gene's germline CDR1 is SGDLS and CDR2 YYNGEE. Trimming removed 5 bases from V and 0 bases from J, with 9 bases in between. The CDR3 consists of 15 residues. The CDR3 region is CASSQQGSGANVLTF. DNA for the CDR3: TGTGCCAGCAGTCAACAAGGCTCTGGGGCCAACGTCCTGACTTTC.

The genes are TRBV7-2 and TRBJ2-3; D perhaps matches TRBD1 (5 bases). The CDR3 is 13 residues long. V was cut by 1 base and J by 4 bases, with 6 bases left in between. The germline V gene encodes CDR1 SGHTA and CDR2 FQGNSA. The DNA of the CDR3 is TGTGCCAGCAGCTTAGTCAGGGCAGATACGCAGTATTTT. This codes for CASSLVRADTQYF.

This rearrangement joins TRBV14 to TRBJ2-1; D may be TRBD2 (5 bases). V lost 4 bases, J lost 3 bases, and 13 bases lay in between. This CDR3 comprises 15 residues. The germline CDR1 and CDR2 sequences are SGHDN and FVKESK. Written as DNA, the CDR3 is TGTGCCAGCAGCCCCGCCCGGGGTGACTACAATGAGCAGTTCTTC. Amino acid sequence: CASSPARGDYNEQFF.

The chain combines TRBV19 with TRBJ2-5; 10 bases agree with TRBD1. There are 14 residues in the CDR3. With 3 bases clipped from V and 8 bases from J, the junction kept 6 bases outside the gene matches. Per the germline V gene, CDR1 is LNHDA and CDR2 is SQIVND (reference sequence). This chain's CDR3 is CASSIATGGTTQYF. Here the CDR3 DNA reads TGTGCCAGTAGTATCGCGACAGGGGGCACAACCCAGTACTTC.

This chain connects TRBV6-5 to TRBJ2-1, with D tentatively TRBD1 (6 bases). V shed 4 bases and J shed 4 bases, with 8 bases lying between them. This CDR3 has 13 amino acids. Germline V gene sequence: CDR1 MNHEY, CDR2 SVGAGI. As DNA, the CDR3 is TGTGCCAGCAGTTCGGACAGTTACAATGAGCAGTTCTTC. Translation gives CASSSDSYNEQFF.

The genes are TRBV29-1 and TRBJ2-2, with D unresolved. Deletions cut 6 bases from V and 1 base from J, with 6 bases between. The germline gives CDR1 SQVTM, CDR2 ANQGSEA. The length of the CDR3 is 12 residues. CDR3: CSVRLNTGELFF. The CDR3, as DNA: TGCAGCGTGCGATTGAACACCGGGGAGCTGTTTTTT.

Here the CDR3 reads CAWRARGVTEAFF. The CDR3 DNA sequence: TGTGCCTGGAGGGCGAGAGGGGTCACTGAAGCTTTCTTT. The chain links TRBV30 to TRBJ1-1; D perhaps matches TRBD1 (5 bases). This CDR3 has 13 residues. V lost 3 bases and J lost 4, with 12 bases in between. The germline V gene encodes CDR1 GTSNPN and CDR2 SVGIG (reference sequence).

The CDR3 nucleotides read TGTGCCTGGAGTGGCTACGGAGATACGCAGTATTTT. Translating it yields CAWSGYGDTQYF. This sequence joins TRBV30 and TRBJ2-3; no definite D call. CDR1 and CDR2 (germline): GTSNPN, SVGIG (reference sequence). Deletions cut 1 base from V and 5 bases from J, with 7 bases between. This CDR3 spans 12 amino acids.

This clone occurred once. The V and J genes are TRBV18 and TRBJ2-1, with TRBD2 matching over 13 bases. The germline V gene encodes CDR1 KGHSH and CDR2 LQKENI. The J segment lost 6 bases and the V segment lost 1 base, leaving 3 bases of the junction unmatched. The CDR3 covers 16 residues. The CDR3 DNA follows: TGTGCCAGCTCACCACAAAGGACTAGCGGGGGCAATGAGCAGTTCTTC. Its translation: CASSPQRTSGGNEQFF. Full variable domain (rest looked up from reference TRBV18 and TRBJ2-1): NAGVMQNPRHLVRRRGQEARLRCSPMKGHSHVYWYRQLPEEGLKFMVYLQKENIIDESGMPKERFSAEFPKEGPSILRIQQVVRGDSAAYFCASSPQRTSGGNEQFFGPGTRLTVL.

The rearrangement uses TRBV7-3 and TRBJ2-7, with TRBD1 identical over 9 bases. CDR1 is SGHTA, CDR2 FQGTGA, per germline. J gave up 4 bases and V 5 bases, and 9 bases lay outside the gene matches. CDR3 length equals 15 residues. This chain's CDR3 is CASSEMTGGRYEQYF. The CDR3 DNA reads TGTGCCAGCAGCGAGATGACAGGGGGACGATACGAGCAGTACTTC.

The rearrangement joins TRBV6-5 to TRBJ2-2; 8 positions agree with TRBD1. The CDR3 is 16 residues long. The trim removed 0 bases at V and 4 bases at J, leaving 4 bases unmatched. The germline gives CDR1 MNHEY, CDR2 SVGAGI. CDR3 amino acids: CASSYSRTGPTGELFF. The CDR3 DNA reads TGTGCCAGCAGTTACTCTCGGACAGGGCCCACCGGGGAGCTGTTTTTT.

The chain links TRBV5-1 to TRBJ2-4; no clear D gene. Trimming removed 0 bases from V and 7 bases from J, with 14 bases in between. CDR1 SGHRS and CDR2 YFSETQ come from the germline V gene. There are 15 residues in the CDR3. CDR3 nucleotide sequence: TGCGCCAGCAGCTTGGATGTCCCCGGGCTGAACATTCAGTACTTC. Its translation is CASSLDVPGLNIQYF.

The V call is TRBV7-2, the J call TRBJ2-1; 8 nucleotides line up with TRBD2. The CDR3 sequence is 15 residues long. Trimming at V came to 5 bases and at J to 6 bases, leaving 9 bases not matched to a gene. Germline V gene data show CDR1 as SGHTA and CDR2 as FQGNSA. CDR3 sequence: CASSPRLAFSNEQFF. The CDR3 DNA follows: TGTGCCAGCAGCCCTCGACTAGCGTTTTCCAATGAGCAGTTCTTC.